This T cell receptor (beta chain) stems from a study of blood T cell repertoires in COVID-19. V dropped 8 bases and J dropped 7; count of bases not matched to a gene: 10. CDR3 length equals 14 residues. The germline CDR1 and CDR2 sequences are MDHEN and SYDVKM. As handled by the study authors: Amplifying reference gene primers gave estimates of nucleated cell counts. Profiling relied on immunoSEQ multiplex PCR, and the TCRdb table lists in-frame clones only, not all of them. That table supplies the V and J calls and clone size; D and trimming were determined from the DNA. The repertoire holds around 300,000 clones, with about nine tenths as singletons.

Sequenced material: peripheral blood. The sequence was obtained from a woman between 40 and 50 years old who had recovered from COVID-19. The chain recombines TRBV28 with TRBJ2-2; TRBD2 aligns across 7 bases. The CDR3 spells CASGGRDYSGELFF. The DNA for the CDR3 is TGTGCCAGCGGTGGCCGGGACTATAGCGGGGAGCTGTTTTTT.